The 23 T cell receptor beta chains below were found in one sample sequenced in a study of breast tumors, draining lymph nodes, adjacent tissues. Axillary draining lymph nodes of breast cancer patients supplied the node samples. From the multiplex PCR reads, TCRdb called clonotypes with MiXCR, one entry per CDR3 protein. This table holds about 140,000 distinct CDR3 sequences, approximately 32% found once. Sequenced sample: axillary lymph node tissue. These receptors were taken from a female donor with breast cancer. Some clones in this sample may be carry-over from other donors' samples.

This clonotype has at least ten counts. The limits of the CDR3 on the DNA are not certain, so only TCRdb's listed CDR3 is given. J is TRBJ1-4 and V is TRBV7-9. Looked up from germline, CDR1 is SEHNR and CDR2 is FQNEAQ (reference sequence). The CDR3 extends over 13 residues, inclusive of both ends. The CDR3 loop reads CASSFGSGEKLFF.

In its sample, this clonotype was seen many times. A single base separates this from a much larger clone, so it may be a read error. The V and J genes are TRBV11-2 and TRBJ2-7; maybe TRBD2 (5 bases). The CDR3 spans 15 residues. Germline-derived CDR1 and CDR2 are SGHAT and FQNNGV. The ends were cut back, 1 base at V and 2 bases at J, with 12 bases in the middle. The CDR3 DNA sequence: TGTGCCAGCAGCTTAGTTGGAGGCACTACCTACGAGCAGTACGTC. Translating gives CASSLVGGTTYEQYV.

This clonotype was observed at least ten times. The chain links TRBV20-1 to TRBJ1-2; no firm D call. Between the trimmed V and J ends, which lost 2 bases and 3 bases, there was a span of 13 bases. The CDR3 consists of 14 residues. CDR1 DFQATT and CDR2 SNEGSKA come from the germline V gene (reference sequence). The CDR3 sequence is CSARSIGVDYGYTF. The CDR3, as DNA: TGCAGTGCTAGAAGTATCGGCGTAGACTATGGCTACACCTTC.

This clonotype occurred many times. This chain connects TRBV19 to TRBJ1-5; no firm D call. V gave up 3 bases and J gave up 1 base, with 7 bases separating them. CDR1 and CDR2 (germline): LNHDA, SQIVND (reference sequence). There are 14 residues in the CDR3. As DNA, the CDR3 is TGTGCCAGTAGTATCGGCCAGAGCAATCAGCCCCAGCATTTT. As protein: CASSIGQSNQPQHF.

This clonotype was recorded at least ten times. The rearrangement joins TRBV4-1 to TRBJ1-3; D remains ambiguous. With 5 bases removed from V and 4 bases from J, the gap between germline ends came to 15 bases. Germline V CDR1 and CDR2: MGHRA, YSYEKL. The CDR3 is 15 residues long. The CDR3 region is CASSAEFLQGNTIYF. The CDR3 nucleotides are TGCGCCAGCAGCGCTGAATTTCTACAAGGAAACACCATATATTTT.

This clonotype was observed a handful of times. This clone may be a read error of a much larger clone one base away. The chain is built from TRBV20-1 and TRBJ1-2; D not certain. The germline CDR1 and CDR2 sequences are DFQATT and SNEGSKA (reference sequence). This CDR3 region has 13 residues. The CDR3 DNA follows: TGCAGTGCCCTTAATCCGGGGAACTATGCCTACACCTTC. Protein: CSALNPGNYAYTF.

This clonotype was observed many times. The chain has TRBV11-1 and TRBJ2-3; no clear D. The CDR3 has 14 residues. Germline CDR1 SGHAT, CDR2 FQDESV (reference sequence). V lost 3 bases to trimming and J lost 2 bases, with 9 bases between them. The CDR3 is CASSLGEVTDTQYF. The CDR3 DNA is TGTGCCAGCAGCTTGGGTGAGGTCACAGATACGCAGTATTTT. Variable domain in full (rest from reference TRBV11-1 and TRBJ2-3): EAEVAQSPRYKITEKSQAVAFWCDPISGHATLYWYRQILGQGPELLVQFQDESVVDDSQLPKDRFSAERLKGVDSTLKIQPAELGDSAMYLCASSLGEVTDTQYFGPGTRLTVL.

CDR3 protein: CASSQDLVAGDLNTEAFF. CDR3 DNA: TGCGCCAGCAGCCAAGATCTCGTGGCAGGGGACCTGAACACTGAAGCTTTCTTT. V gene TRBV4-1 combines with J gene TRBJ1-1; tentative D call: TRBD1 (6 bases). The germline CDR1 and CDR2 sequences are MGHRA and YSYEKL. The CDR3 covers 18 residues. The V end was cut by 0 bases, the J end by 0 bases, with 17 bases between.

A note on this clonotype: Being one base from a much bigger clone, this may be a read error. This CDR3 reads CASSQGWERGARETQYF. The DNA of the CDR3 is TGTGCCAGCAGCCAAGGATGGGAGCGGGGGGCAAGAGAGACCCAGTACTTC. The chain is built from TRBV3-1 and TRBJ2-5; TRBD2 aligns across 9 bases. The CDR3 covers 17 residues. CDR1 LGHDT and CDR2 YNNKEL come from the germline V gene (reference sequence). V shed 1 base and J 4 bases; nucleotides not matched to a gene: 10.

This clonotype was observed many times. The V gene is TRBV5-8, the J gene TRBJ2-7; TRBD1 aligns across 9 bases. CDR1 SGHTS and CDR2 YDEGEE come from the germline V gene. The CDR3 totals 13 residues. The J segment lost 6 bases and the V segment lost 4 bases, leaving 5 bases of the junction unmatched. This CDR3 is CASSPWTGAEQYF. The CDR3 bases are TGTGCCAGCAGCCCATGGACAGGGGCCGAGCAGTACTTC. The full variable domain, its missing parts supplied by reference TRBV5-8 and TRBJ2-7, is EAGVTQSPTHLIKTRGQQATLRCSPISGHTSVYWYQQALGLGLQFLLWYDEGEERNRGNFPPRFSGRQFPNYSSELNVNALELEDSALYLCASSPWTGAEQYFGPGTRLTVT.

This clonotype has a count of ten or more. This CDR3 is CASSLAWGGYTF. The CDR3 nucleotides are TGTGCCAGCAGCTTGGCCTGGGGAGGCTACACCTTC. V gene TRBV5-4 combines with J gene TRBJ1-2; no clear D. The CDR3 contains 12 residues. CDR1 SGHNT and CDR2 YYREEE come from the germline V gene (reference sequence). V lost 0 bases and J lost 8, with 8 bases in between.

As to this clonotype: The junction departs from germline at one end; a sequencing error may be responsible. The V and J genes are TRBV19 and TRBJ1-2; possible D gene TRBD1, 6 bases. Germline CDR1 is LNHDA and CDR2 is SQIVND (reference sequence). The CDR3 contains 17 residues. For the CDR3, the DNA is TGTGCCAGTAGTCCCCATATGGGAAGAGACAGGAACTATGGTTACGCCTTC. Its protein product is CASSPHMGRDRNYGYAF.

This clonotype was picked up many times. The chain uses TRBV30 and TRBJ2-2; D is ambiguous. Per the germline V gene, CDR1 is GTSNPN and CDR2 is SVGIG (reference sequence). CDR3 length: 13 residues. Trimming left V 3 bases short and J 6 bases short, with 11 bases between. The CDR3 protein is CAWSSYGSGELFF. The CDR3 nucleotides read TGTGCCTGGAGCTCTTATGGATCCGGGGAGCTGTTTTTT. Full variable domain (outside the CDR3, taken from reference TRBV30 and TRBJ2-2): SQTIHQWPATLVQPVGSPLSLECTVEGTSNPNLYWYRQAAGRGLQLLFYSVGIGQISSEVPQNLSASRPQDRQFILSSKKLLLSDSGFYLCAWSSYGSGELFFGEGSRLTVL.

This chain connects TRBV19 to TRBJ2-7; D possibly uses TRBD1 or TRBD2 (5 bases each). This CDR3 comprises 13 residues. With 3 bases removed from V and 1 base from J, the gap between germline ends came to 7 bases. Germline CDR1 and CDR2: LNHDA and SQIVND (reference sequence). The CDR3 spells CASSMGDSYEQYV. The CDR3 coding sequence is TGTGCCAGTAGTATGGGGGATTCCTACGAGCAGTACGTC.

This clonotype was seen repeatedly, ten times or more. This CDR3 is CAWSVRDPTFGSGNTIYF. CDR3 sequence (DNA): TGTGCCTGGAGTGTTAGGGACCCAACATTCGGCTCTGGAAACACCATATATTTT. The chain uses TRBV30 and TRBJ1-3, with D perhaps TRBD1 (5 bases). Germline V CDR1 and CDR2: GTSNPN, SVGIG (reference sequence). The CDR3 contains 18 residues. Trimming removed 0 bases from V and 0 bases from J, with 18 bases in between. Using reference TRBV30 and TRBJ1-3 for the parts outside the CDR3, the full variable domain is SQTIHQWPATLVQPVGSPLSLECTVEGTSNPNLYWYRQAAGRGLQLLFYSVGIGQISSEVPQNLSASRPQDRQFILSSKKLLLSDSGFYLCAWSVRDPTFGSGNTIYFGEGSWLTVV.

This clonotype came up many times. The chain uses TRBV4-2 and TRBJ2-3; D possibly uses TRBD1 or TRBD2 (7 bases each). Deletions cut 1 base from V and 5 bases from J, with 16 bases between. CDR3 length: 16 residues. The germline gives CDR1 LGHNA, CDR2 YNFKEQ. The DNA of the CDR3 is TGTGCCAGCAGCCAAGGGGGAGGGGGCGCCGAAGATACGCAGTATTTT. Its translation: CASSQGGGGAEDTQYF.

This clonotype was counted many times. The rearrangement joins TRBV14 to TRBJ1-2, with D perhaps TRBD1 (5 bases). In germline, CDR1 is SGHDN, CDR2 FVKESK. This CDR3 spans 13 amino acids. V dropped 4 bases and J dropped 8 bases, with 14 bases sitting between them. CDR3 in DNA: TGTGCCAGCAGCCCGGGACTTAGGGTGGGCTACACCTTC. Amino acid sequence: CASSPGLRVGYTF.

The chain is built from TRBV4-1 and TRBJ2-7; 8 bases are a match to TRBD2. CDR3 length: 15 residues. The germline gives CDR1 MGHRA, CDR2 YSYEKL. The V and J ends lost 3 bases and 7 bases, in that order; junction bases with no gene match: 11. CDR3 in DNA: TGCGCCAGCAGCCACCACGGACTAGCACCCAATGAGCAGTACGTC. It codes for CASSHHGLAPNEQYV.

This clonotype was found many times. The chain employs TRBV19 and TRBJ1-6; 9 bases match TRBD1. The CDR3 loop spans 16 amino acids. Trimming took 4 bases from V and 12 from J; bases not matched to a gene: 13. Germline CDR1 is LNHDA and CDR2 is SQIVND (reference sequence). CDR3 coding DNA: TGTGCCAGTAGTACCATCGACAGGGGGTCTGATGAACCCCTCCACTTT. Protein sequence: CASSTIDRGSDEPLHF.

This clonotype was detected ten times or more. Given a much more abundant clone one base away, this may be a read error. CDR3 nucleotides: TGTGCCAGCAGTCACTCAACATGGTATAATTCACCCCTCCACTTT. This gives the protein CASSHSTWYNSPLHF. The chain joins TRBV6-5 to TRBJ1-6; no definite D call. Germline values: CDR1 MNHEY, CDR2 SVGAGI. This CDR3 has 15 amino acids.

This clonotype showed up many times. The chain employs TRBV7-2 and TRBJ2-2, with D unclear. The germline V gene has CDR1 SGHTA and CDR2 FQGNSA. The CDR3 has 14 residues. The germline V and J ends were trimmed by 1 base and 3 bases, with 6 bases remaining between them. CDR3 sequence reads: CASSLDRYTGELFF. The CDR3, as DNA: TGTGCCAGCAGCTTAGACAGATACACCGGGGAGCTGTTTTTT.

The sample holds many counts of this clonotype. This rearrangement joins TRBV28 to TRBJ2-1; 7 nucleotides agree with TRBD1. The CDR3 runs 15 residues. Germline V gene data show CDR1 as MDHEN and CDR2 as SYDVKM. The ends lost 5 bases at V and 6 bases at J; junction bases unmatched: 10. The CDR3 protein is CASSPGGLRSNEQFF. CDR3 in DNA: TGTGCCAGCAGTCCAGGGGGTCTTAGGTCCAATGAGCAGTTCTTC.

The chain carries TRBV5-1 and TRBJ1-2, with D possibly TRBD1 on 5 matching bases. Germline CDR1 reads SGHRS; CDR2 reads YFSETQ. Trimming cost V 0 bases and J 5 bases, with 11 bases left between them. This CDR3 has 14 residues. CDR3 bases: TGCGCCAGCAGCTTGGGACAGCTTGGGTATGGCTACACCTTC. Its protein is CASSLGQLGYGYTF.